This TCR beta chain is drawn from a study of T cells in Graves' hyperthyroidism and ophthalmopathy. The table lists this clonotype with a few counts. Its matching antigen is unknown. CDR1 and CDR2 (germline): PRHDT, FYEKMQ (reference sequence). This CDR3 contains 15 residues. The V and J ends lost 2 bases and 0 bases respectively, with 8 bases between them. General observations from the study: Blood also showed most of the thyroid clonotypes that were expanded above 0.001. Classification by a 13 V-J model distinguished ophthalmopathy from stable hyperthyroidism.

Diagnosis relied on clinical symptoms, serum thyroxine and TRAb, thyroid ultrasound and orbital computed tomography. The investigators amplified TCR beta CDR3 regions from RNA transcripts. First-round RT-PCR with HTBI primers amplified the TCR CDR3 region. One entry per CDR3 protein results from TCRdb running MiXCR on the multiplex PCR reads. Of some 360,000 distinct CDR3 sequences listed, about 15% were seen once; the top ten hold more than 9.5%. Sequencing was performed on blood. The sequence came from a woman in her sixties or seventies with Graves' hyperthyroidism. V is TRBV13 and J is TRBJ1-3; the D is unclear. CDR3 residues: CASSLSGSSGNTIYF. The DNA of the CDR3 is TGTGCCAGCAGCTTATCGGGGAGCTCTGGAAACACCATATATTTT.